This T cell receptor (beta chain) was captured in a study of blood T cell repertoires in COVID-19. Looking at the study overall: Whether acute or convalescent, the COVID-19 samples came from the United States, Italy and Spain.

Sequencing used immunoSEQ multiplex PCR; TCRdb keeps in-frame clones, though not all of them. Of about 370,000 clones detected, 85% to 90% appear once; the ten largest clones hold around 1%. Those who participated ranged in age from roughly 18 to 89 years and resided in about two dozen US areas. The study counted Cohort 3 donors as recovered given two negative PCRs, clearance, or symptom resolution. A single count supports this clone. CDR3 length: 14 amino acids. The V end lost 7 bases, the J end lost 0 bases, and 13 bases lay between the germline ends. Germline V CDR1 and CDR2: MNHNY, SVGAGI (reference sequence).

This clonotype was obtained from a man in his late teens or twenties who had recovered from COVID-19. The sample taken for sequencing was PBMCs or T cells enriched from blood (not recorded which). V and J are TRBV6-6 and TRBJ2-7; perhaps TRBD2 as D (5 bases). The CDR3 DNA follows: TGTGCCAGCACCTCATCGGCGGGCTCCTACGAGCAGTACTTC. It yields the protein CASTSSAGSYEQYF.